These T cell receptor beta chains were read from a single sample in a study of CD8 T cells in Susac syndrome. TCRdb re-derived calls from the immunoSEQ multiplex PCR reads in MiXCR, one entry per CDR3 protein. Of about 140,000 distinct CDR3 sequences listed, roughly 94% were seen once; the top ten hold 0.13% to 0.15%. Material for sequencing was CD4+ T cells from PBMCs. The source of these receptors is a human donor with Susac syndrome. CDR3s leave out the opening cysteine and the closing phenylalanine or tryptophan. Fields, in order: D gene, V gene, J gene, CDR3 protein. D genes are given only for firm matches.

D gene: TRBD2; V gene: TRBV7-2; J gene: TRBJ2-5; CDR3 protein: ASSRTSGGGRETQY
D gene: .; V gene: TRBV18; J gene: TRBJ2-2; CDR3 protein: ASSGRHREPRGGELF
D gene: TRBD2; V gene: TRBV20-1; J gene: TRBJ2-7; CDR3 protein: SARDVRSGDSYEQY
D gene: .; V gene: TRBV10-3; J gene: TRBJ2-7; CDR3 protein: ATHPGGLNYEQY
D gene: .; V gene: TRBV7-3; J gene: TRBJ2-1; CDR3 protein: ASSSLGGENNEQF
D gene: .; V gene: TRBV29-1; J gene: TRBJ2-3; CDR3 protein: SVDEGRTDTQY
D gene: .; V gene: TRBV16; J gene: TRBJ2-5; CDR3 protein: ASSRGPNQETQY
D gene: .; V gene: TRBV12-5; J gene: TRBJ1-3; CDR3 protein: ASGPAQVHSGNTIY
D gene: .; V gene: TRBV15; J gene: TRBJ1-3; CDR3 protein: ATSRNRLPGLGNTIY
D gene: .; V gene: TRBV24-1; J gene: TRBJ1-1; CDR3 protein: ERMGGPTKEDF
D gene: TRBD2; V gene: TRBV6-5; J gene: TRBJ2-1; CDR3 protein: ASSLLAGATGNEQF
D gene: .; V gene: TRBV9; J gene: TRBJ2-2; CDR3 protein: ASSRPGGTGELF
D gene: .; V gene: TRBV30; J gene: TRBJ1-1; CDR3 protein: AWSAGARTEAF
D gene: .; V gene: TRBV30; J gene: TRBJ2-4; CDR3 protein: AWSGDNIQY
D gene: TRBD2; V gene: TRBV6-5; J gene: TRBJ2-7; CDR3 protein: ASSKTGLAWEQY
D gene: .; V gene: TRBV7-2; J gene: TRBJ2-5; CDR3 protein: ASSSSPFLRGETQY
D gene: .; V gene: TRBV30; J gene: TRBJ1-1; CDR3 protein: AWSASNTEAF